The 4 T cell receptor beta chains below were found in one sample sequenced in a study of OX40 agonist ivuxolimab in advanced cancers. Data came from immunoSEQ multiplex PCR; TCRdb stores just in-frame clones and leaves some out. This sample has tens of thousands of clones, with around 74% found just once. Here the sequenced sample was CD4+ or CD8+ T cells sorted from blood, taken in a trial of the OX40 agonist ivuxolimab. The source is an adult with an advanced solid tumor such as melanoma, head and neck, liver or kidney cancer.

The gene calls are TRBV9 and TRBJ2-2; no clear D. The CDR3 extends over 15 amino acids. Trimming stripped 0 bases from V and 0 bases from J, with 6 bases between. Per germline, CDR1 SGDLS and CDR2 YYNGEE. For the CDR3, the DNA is TGTGCCAGCAGCGTAGGTCGTTCGAACACCGGGGAGCTGTTTTTT. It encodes CASSVGRSNTGELFF. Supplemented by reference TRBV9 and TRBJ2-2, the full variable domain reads DSGVTQTPKHLITATGQRVTLRCSPRSGDLSVYWYQQSLDQGLQFLIQYYNGEERAKGNILERFSAQQFPDLHSELNLSSLELGDSALYFCASSVGRSNTGELFFGEGSRLTVL.

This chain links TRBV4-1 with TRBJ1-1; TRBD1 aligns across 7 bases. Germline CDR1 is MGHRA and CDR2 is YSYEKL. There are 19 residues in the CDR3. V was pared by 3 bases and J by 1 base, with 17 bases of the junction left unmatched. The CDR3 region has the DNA TGCGCCAGCAGCCACCCGACGGACTTCCTCGGGACAGCGAACACTGAAGCTTTCTTT. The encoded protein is CASSHPTDFLGTANTEAFF.

DNA for the CDR3: TGTGCCAGCAGTGAAGACTTACTAGGAAACACCATATATTTT. Its translation: CASSEDLLGNTIYF. The chain has TRBV2 and TRBJ1-3; unclear D gene. CDR1 is SNHLY, CDR2 FYNNEI, per germline. V was cut by 1 base and J by 4 bases, with 8 bases left in between. The length of the CDR3 is 14 residues.

CDR3 protein: CASRSAQGILFSYEQYF. DNA for the CDR3: TGTGCCAGCAGGTCAGCACAGGGTATCCTCTTCTCCTACGAGCAGTACTTC. The chain recombines TRBV28 with TRBJ2-7; tentative D call: TRBD1 (6 bases). Trimming cost V 6 bases and J 0 bases, with 21 bases left between them. The germline V gene encodes CDR1 MDHEN and CDR2 SYDVKM. CDR3 length: 17 amino acids.